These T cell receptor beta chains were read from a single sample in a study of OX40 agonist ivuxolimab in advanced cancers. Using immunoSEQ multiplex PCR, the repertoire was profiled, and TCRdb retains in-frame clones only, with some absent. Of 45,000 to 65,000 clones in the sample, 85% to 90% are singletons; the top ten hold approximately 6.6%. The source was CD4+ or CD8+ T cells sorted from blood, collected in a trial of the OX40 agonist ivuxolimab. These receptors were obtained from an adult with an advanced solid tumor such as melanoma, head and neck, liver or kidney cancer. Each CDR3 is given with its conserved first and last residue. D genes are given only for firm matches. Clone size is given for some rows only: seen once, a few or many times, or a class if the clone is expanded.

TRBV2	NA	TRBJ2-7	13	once	CASSERVRREQYF	TGTGCCAGCAGTGAAAGGGTGCGGCGTGAGCAGTACTTC
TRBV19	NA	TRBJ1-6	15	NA	CASSTSHGGGSPLHF	TGTGCCAGTAGTACCTCCCATGGCGGGGGATCACCCCTCCACTTT
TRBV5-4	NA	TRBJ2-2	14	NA	CASSSRGSTGELFF	TGTGCCAGCAGCTCTCGTGGGTCCACCGGGGAGCTGTTTTTT
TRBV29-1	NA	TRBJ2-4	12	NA	CSVLQGPNIQYF	TGCAGCGTCTTACAGGGACCAAACATTCAGTACTTC
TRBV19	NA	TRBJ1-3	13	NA	CASRVNSGNTIYF	TGTGCCAGTAGGGTAAACTCTGGAAACACCATATATTTT
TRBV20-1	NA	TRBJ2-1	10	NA	CSAGRNEQFF	TGCAGTGCTGGCCGAAATGAGCAGTTCTTC
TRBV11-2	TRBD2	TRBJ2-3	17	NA	CASSLDRPSGSTDTQYF	TGTGCCAGCAGCTTAGATCGCCCTAGCGGGAGTACAGATACGCAGTATTTT
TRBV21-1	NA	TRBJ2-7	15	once	CASSSRDRDAYEQYF	TGTGCCAGCAGCTCCCGGGACAGGGACGCCTACGAGCAGTACTTC
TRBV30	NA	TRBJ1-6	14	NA	CAIVPDSYNSPLHF	TGTGCCATCGTCCCGGACAGTTATAATTCACCCCTCCACTTT
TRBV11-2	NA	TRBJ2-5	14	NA	CASSLRWGRETQYF	TGTGCCAGCAGCTTACGCTGGGGGAGGGAGACCCAGTACTTC
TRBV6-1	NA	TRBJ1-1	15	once	CASSELSSLNTEAFF	TGTGCCAGCAGTGAATTATCCAGTCTGAACACTGAAGCTTTCTTT
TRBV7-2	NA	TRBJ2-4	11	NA	CASSRKNIQYF	TGTGCCAGCAGCCGTAAAAACATTCAGTACTTC
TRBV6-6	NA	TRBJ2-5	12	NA	CAISGTSETQYF	TGTGCCATTTCCGGGACTTCGGAGACCCAGTACTTC
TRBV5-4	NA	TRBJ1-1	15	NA	CASSFPGQMNTEAFF	TGTGCCAGCAGCTTCCCGGGACAAATGAACACTGAAGCTTTCTTT
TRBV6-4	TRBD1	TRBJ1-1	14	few	CASRTVAGGTEAFF	TGTGCCAGCAGGACGGTTGCAGGGGGCACTGAAGCTTTCTTT
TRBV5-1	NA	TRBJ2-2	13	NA	CASTKGNTGELFF	TGCGCCAGCACCAAAGGGAACACCGGGGAGCTGTTTTTT
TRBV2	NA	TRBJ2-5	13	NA	CASSPDRRETQYF	TGTGCCAGCAGTCCGGACAGACGGGAGACCCAGTACTTC
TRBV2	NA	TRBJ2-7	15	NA	CASSQDTWGLYEQYF	TGTGCCAGCAGCCAGGACACATGGGGACTCTACGAGCAGTACTTC
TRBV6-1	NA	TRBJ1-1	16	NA	CASSGVYGGARAEAFF	TGTGCCAGCAGTGGTGTTTATGGGGGGGCAAGGGCTGAAGCTTTCTTT
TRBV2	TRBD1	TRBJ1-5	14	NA	CASTRQGDTQPQHF	TGTGCCAGCACAAGACAGGGAGACACCCAGCCCCAGCATTTT
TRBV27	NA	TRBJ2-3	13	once	CASSSGRRSTQYF	TGTGCCAGCAGTTCGGGGCGGCGCTCTACGCAGTATTTT
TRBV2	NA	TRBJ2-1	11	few	CASRQYNEQFF	TGTGCCTCCCGACAATACAATGAGCAGTTCTTC
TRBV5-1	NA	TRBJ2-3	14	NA	CASSFRDDTDTQYF	TGCGCCAGCAGCTTCCGGGACGACACAGATACGCAGTATTTT
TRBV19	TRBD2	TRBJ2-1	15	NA	CASSFSGSSYNEQFF	TGTGCCAGTAGCTTTAGCGGGAGCTCCTACAATGAGCAGTTCTTC
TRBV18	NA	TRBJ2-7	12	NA	CASSQGRYEQYF	TGTGCCAGCTCACAGGGACGTTACGAGCAGTACTTC
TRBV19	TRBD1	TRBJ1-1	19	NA	CASSNSGTGTLNLNTEAFF	TGTGCCAGTAGTAATTCCGGGACAGGGACCTTGAACCTGAACACTGAAGCTTTCTTT
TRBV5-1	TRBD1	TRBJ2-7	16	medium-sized	CASSGKTGASSYEQYF	TGCGCCAGCAGCGGCAAGACAGGGGCCAGCTCCTACGAGCAGTACTTC
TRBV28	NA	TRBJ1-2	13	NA	CASSLTRGAGYTF	TGTGCCAGCAGTTTGACGCGGGGGGCCGGCTACACCTTC
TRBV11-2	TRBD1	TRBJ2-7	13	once	CASSLTGGFEQYF	TGTGCCAGCAGCTTAACAGGGGGCTTCGAGCAGTACTTC
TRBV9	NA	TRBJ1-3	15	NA	CASSATGTSGNTIYF	TGTGCCAGCAGCGCCACAGGGACCTCTGGAAACACCATATATTTT
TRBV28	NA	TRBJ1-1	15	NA	CASSPPQGMNTEAFF	TGTGCCAGCAGTCCCCCACAGGGTATGAACACTGAAGCTTTCTTT
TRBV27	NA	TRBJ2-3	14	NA	CASSRTVSTDTQYF	TGTGCCAGCAGTAGAACGGTTAGCACAGATACGCAGTATTTT
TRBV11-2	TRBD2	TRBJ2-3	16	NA	CASSLGTSGFTDTQYF	TGTGCCAGCAGCTTAGGGACTAGCGGTTTCACAGATACGCAGTATTTT
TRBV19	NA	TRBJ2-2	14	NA	CASSTGLFTGELFF	TGTGCCAGTAGTACGGGCCTATTCACCGGGGAGCTGTTTTTT
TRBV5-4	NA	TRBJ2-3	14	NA	CASSLATLSGTQYF	TGTGCCAGCAGCTTGGCAACCCTATCTGGAACGCAGTATTTT
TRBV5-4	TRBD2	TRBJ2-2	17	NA	CASSFPSGGPNTGELFF	TGTGCCAGCAGCTTTCCGTCGGGAGGACCTAACACCGGGGAGCTGTTTTTT
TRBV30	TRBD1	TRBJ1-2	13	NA	CAWSKGTGTGYTF	TGTGCCTGGAGTAAGGGGACAGGGACTGGCTACACCTTC
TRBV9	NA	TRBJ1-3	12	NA	CASSVSTGTIYF	TGTGCCAGCAGCGTCTCAACCGGCACCATATATTTT
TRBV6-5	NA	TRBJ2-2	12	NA	CASSSVTGELFF	TGTGCCAGCAGTTCAGTAACCGGGGAGCTGTTTTTT
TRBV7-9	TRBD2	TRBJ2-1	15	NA	CASRSSGRLYNEQFF	TGTGCCAGCAGATCTAGCGGGAGGCTCTACAATGAGCAGTTCTTC
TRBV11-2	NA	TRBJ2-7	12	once	CASSPIDYEQYF	TGTGCCAGCAGCCCGATAGACTACGAGCAGTACTTC
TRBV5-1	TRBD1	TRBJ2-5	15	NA	CASSYKTGGGETQYF	TGCGCCAGCAGCTACAAGACAGGGGGAGGGGAGACCCAGTACTTC
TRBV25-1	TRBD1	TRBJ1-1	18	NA	CASRPTGGLPRGNTEAFF	TGTGCCAGCAGACCGACAGGGGGTCTCCCTCGAGGGAACACTGAAGCTTTCTTT
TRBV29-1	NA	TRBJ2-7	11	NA	CSGAGPYEQYF	TGCAGCGGTGCGGGGCCCTACGAGCAGTACTTC
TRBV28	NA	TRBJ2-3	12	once	CASSPPTDTQYF	TGTGCCAGCAGTCCCCCCACAGATACGCAGTATTTT
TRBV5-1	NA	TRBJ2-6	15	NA	CASSLEQAGANVLTF	TGCGCCAGCAGCTTGGAGCAGGCAGGGGCCAACGTCCTGACTTTC
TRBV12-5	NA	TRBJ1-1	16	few	CASGFFLRGSNTEAFF	TGTGCTAGTGGTTTTTTCCTCCGCGGGTCGAACACTGAAGCTTTCTTT
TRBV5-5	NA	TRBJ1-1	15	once	CASSLFSTVNTEAFF	TGTGCCAGCAGCTTGTTCTCAACGGTCAACACTGAAGCTTTCTTT
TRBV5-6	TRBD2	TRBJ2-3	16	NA	CASSPLAGGKADTQYF	TGTGCCAGCAGCCCATTAGCGGGAGGAAAGGCAGATACGCAGTATTTT
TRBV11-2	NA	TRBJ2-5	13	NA	CASSLGERETQYF	TGTGCCAGCAGCTTAGGGGAAAGAGAGACCCAGTACTTC
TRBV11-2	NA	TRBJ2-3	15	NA	CASSSGGTVTDTQYF	TGTGCCAGCAGCTCGGGAGGGACAGTCACAGATACGCAGTATTTT
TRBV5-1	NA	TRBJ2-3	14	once	CASSLGGGTDTQYF	TGCGCCAGCAGCTTAGGAGGGGGCACAGATACGCAGTATTTT
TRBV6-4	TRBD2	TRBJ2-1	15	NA	CASSARPSGYNEQFF	TGTGCCAGCAGTGCTCGGCCTAGCGGCTACAATGAGCAGTTCTTC
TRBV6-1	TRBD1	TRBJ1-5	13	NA	CASSAGQGLPQHF	TGTGCCAGCAGCGCGGGACAGGGTTTGCCCCAGCATTTT
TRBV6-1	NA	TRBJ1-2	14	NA	CASRRDSPLDGYTF	TGTGCCAGCAGGCGGGACTCCCCCTTAGATGGCTACACCTTC